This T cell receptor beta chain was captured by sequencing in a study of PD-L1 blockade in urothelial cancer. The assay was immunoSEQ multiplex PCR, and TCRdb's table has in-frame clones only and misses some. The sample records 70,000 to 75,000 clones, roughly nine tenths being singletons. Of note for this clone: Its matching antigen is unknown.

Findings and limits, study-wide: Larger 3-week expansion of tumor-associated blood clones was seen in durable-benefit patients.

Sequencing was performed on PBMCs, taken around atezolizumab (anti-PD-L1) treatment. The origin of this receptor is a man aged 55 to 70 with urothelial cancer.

CDR3 protein: CASSPPGIYEQYF. The CDR3 nucleotides read TGTGCCAGCTCACCCCCAGGGATCTACGAGCAGTACTTC. The chain joins TRBV18 to TRBJ2-7, with D maybe TRBD1 (5 bases). The V gene lost 3 bases and the J gene lost 3 bases, with 9 bases spanning the gap. Looked up from germline, CDR1 is KGHSH and CDR2 is LQKENI. The CDR3 has 13 residues.